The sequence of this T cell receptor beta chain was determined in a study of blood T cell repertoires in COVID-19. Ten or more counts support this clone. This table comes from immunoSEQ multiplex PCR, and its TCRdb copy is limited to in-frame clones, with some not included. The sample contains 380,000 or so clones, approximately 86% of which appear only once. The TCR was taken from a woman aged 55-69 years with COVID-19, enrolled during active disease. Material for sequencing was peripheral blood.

CDR3 DNA sequence: TGTGCCAGCAGCCGGACAGTTGGCTACACCTTC. Translation gives CASSRTVGYTF. The V gene is TRBV7-9, the J gene TRBJ1-2; D might be TRBD1 (6 bases). The CDR3 sequence is 11 residues long. V shed 5 bases and J shed 7 bases, with 8 bases lying between them. CDR1 and CDR2 from the germline V gene are SEHNR and FQNEAQ (reference sequence).